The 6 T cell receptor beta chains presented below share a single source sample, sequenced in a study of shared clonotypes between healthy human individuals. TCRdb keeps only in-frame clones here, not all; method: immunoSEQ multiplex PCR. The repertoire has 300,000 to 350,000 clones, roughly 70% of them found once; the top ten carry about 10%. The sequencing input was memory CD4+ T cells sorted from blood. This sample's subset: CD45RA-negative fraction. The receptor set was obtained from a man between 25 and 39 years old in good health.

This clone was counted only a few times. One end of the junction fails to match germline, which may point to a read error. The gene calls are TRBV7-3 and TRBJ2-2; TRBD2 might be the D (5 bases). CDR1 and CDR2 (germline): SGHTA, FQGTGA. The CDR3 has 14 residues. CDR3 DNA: TGTGCCAGCAGCCTAACTAGTAGGACCGGGGAGCTGTTTTTT. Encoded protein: CASSLTSRTGELFF. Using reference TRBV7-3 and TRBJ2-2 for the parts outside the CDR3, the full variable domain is GAGVSQTPSNKVTEKGKYVELRCDPISGHTALYWYRQSLGQGPEFLIYFQGTGAADDSGLPNDRFFAVRPEGSVSTLKIQRTERGDSAVYLCASSLTSRTGELFFGEGSRLTVL.

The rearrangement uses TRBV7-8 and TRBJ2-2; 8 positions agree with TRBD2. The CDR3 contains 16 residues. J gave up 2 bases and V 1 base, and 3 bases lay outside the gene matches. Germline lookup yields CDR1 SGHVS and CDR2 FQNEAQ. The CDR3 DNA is TGTGCCAGCAGCTTAGACCTAGCGGGTAACACCGGGGAGCTGTTTTTT. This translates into CASSLDLAGNTGELFF.

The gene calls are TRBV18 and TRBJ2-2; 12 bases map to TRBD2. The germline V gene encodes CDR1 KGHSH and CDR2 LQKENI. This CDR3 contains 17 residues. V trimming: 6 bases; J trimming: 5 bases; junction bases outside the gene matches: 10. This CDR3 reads CASSPLAGGPRTGELFF. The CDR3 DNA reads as TGTGCCAGCTCGCCTCTAGCGGGAGGGCCGCGTACCGGGGAGCTGTTTTTT. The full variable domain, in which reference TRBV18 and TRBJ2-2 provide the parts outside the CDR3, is NAGVMQNPRHLVRRRGQEARLRCSPMKGHSHVYWYRQLPEEGLKFMVYLQKENIIDESGMPKERFSAEFPKEGPSILRIQQVVRGDSAAYFCASSPLAGGPRTGELFFGEGSRLTVL.

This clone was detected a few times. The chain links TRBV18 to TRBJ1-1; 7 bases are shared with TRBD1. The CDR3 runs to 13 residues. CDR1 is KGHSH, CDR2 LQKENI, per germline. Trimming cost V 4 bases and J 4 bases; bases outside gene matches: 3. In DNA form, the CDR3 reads TGTGCCAGCTCACAAAACAGGGGCACTGAAGCTTTCTTT. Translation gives CASSQNRGTEAFF.

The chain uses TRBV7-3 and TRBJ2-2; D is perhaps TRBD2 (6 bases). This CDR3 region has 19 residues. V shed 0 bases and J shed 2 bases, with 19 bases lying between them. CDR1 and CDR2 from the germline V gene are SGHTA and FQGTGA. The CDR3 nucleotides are TGTGCCAGCAGCTTAACGATTCGAGGTATTAGCGGTAACACCGGGGAGCTGTTTTTT. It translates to CASSLTIRGISGNTGELFF. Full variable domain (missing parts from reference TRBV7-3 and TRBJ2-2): GAGVSQTPSNKVTEKGKYVELRCDPISGHTALYWYRQSLGQGPEFLIYFQGTGAADDSGLPNDRFFAVRPEGSVSTLKIQRTERGDSAVYLCASSLTIRGISGNTGELFFGEGSRLTVL.

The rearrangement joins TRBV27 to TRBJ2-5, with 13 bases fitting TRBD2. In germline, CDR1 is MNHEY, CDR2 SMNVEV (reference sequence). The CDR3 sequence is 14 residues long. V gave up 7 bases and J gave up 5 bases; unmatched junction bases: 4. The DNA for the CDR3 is TGTGCCAGCAAAGGACTAGCGGGAGTGGAGACCCAGTACTTC. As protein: CASKGLAGVETQYF.